This passage covers 32 T cell receptor beta chains from one sample sequenced in a study of blood T cells in healthy people across ages (dated by TCRdb to about 2015). Libraries were constructed by 5' RACE. Instrument used: Illumina HiSeq 2500. A second PCR of 7 to 11 cycles was performed with a sample-barcoded 5' primer and a J-beta primer mix. TCRdb reprocessing: public reads trimmed at Q25 with fastp, clones called with MiXCR, in-frame beta chains kept. Rows with one shared CDR3 protein collapse into an entry with the most common genes and DNA. In this sample the table shows over 600,000 distinct CDR3 sequences, under 25% of which occur a single time. Clones ranked in the top ten supply about 3.6% of the sample. The specimen was blood. The receptor set was obtained from a man aged 65 to 85 in good health.

The chain links TRBV20-1 to TRBJ2-3, with 13 nucleotides matching TRBD2. The CDR3 is made up of 15 amino acids. The germline V gene encodes CDR1 DFQATT and CDR2 SNEGSKA (reference sequence). V lost 4 bases to trimming and J lost 5 bases; unmatched junction nucleotides: 6. CDR3 coding DNA: TGCAGTGCTACCACTAGCGGGAGGGCCCAAGATACGCAGTATTTT. As protein: CSATTSGRAQDTQYF.

A word on this clonotype: One junction end does not reproduce the germline sequence, and a read error may be involved. This chain uses TRBV3-1 with TRBJ1-4, with TRBD1 matching over 7 bases. Germline V lookup: CDR1 LGHDT, CDR2 YNNKEL (reference sequence). This CDR3 has 16 residues. The CDR3 reads CASSQKTGLSNEKLVF. The CDR3 DNA sequence: TGTGCCAGCAGCCAAAAGACAGGGCTTTCTAATGAAAAACTGGTTTTT.

This clonotype was picked up a small number of times. The chain recombines TRBV5-5 with TRBJ2-5, with D maybe TRBD1 (6 bases). Per the germline V gene, CDR1 is SGHKS and CDR2 is YYEKEE (reference sequence). The CDR3 loop spans 15 amino acids. Trimming pared 0 bases from V and 6 bases from J, leaving 15 bases between. The CDR3 is CASSLEAGAGKTQYF. CDR3 nucleotide sequence: TGTGCCAGCAGCTTGGAGGCAGGGGCAGGGAAGACCCAGTACTTC.

A few counts support this clonotype. CDR3 in DNA: TGTGCCAGCTCACCATCCAAATCCGAGACTAGCGGAAGATACGAGCAGTACTTC. Translated: CASSPSKSETSGRYEQYF. This sequence joins TRBV18 and TRBJ2-5, with 9 bases fitting TRBD2. The DNA end lines up better with TRBJ2-7; the J call may be wrong. Germline V lookup: CDR1 KGHSH, CDR2 LQKENI. This CDR3 has 18 amino acids.

Of note for this clonotype: The junction does not match germline at one end; this may be a read error. The chain combines TRBV2 with TRBJ2-4, with TRBD1 matching 7 bases. The germline V gene encodes CDR1 SNHLY and CDR2 FYNNEI. This CDR3 comprises 15 residues. The DNA for the CDR3 is TGTGCCAGCAGTGAGGGACAGCTAGCCAAAAACATTAAGTATTTC. Amino acid sequence: CASSEGQLAKNIKYF.

This clonotype was observed a handful of times. The chain links TRBV25-1 to TRBJ2-5, with 9 bases identical to TRBD1. The CDR3 has 15 amino acids. The J segment lost 5 bases and the V segment lost 1 base, leaving 5 bases of the junction unmatched. From germline, CDR1 is MGHDK and CDR2 SYGVNS. CDR3: CASSELGQGSETQYF. The CDR3 DNA sequence: TGTGCCAGCAGTGAATTGGGACAGGGTTCTGAGACCCAGTACTTC.

J is TRBJ2-5 and V is TRBV18, with D unresolved. The end of the DNA fits TRBJ2-7 better, so the J call may be wrong. The CDR3 length is 12 residues. CDR1 KGHSH and CDR2 LQKENI come from the germline V gene. CDR3 nucleotide sequence: TGTGCCAGCTCACCCATCCTATACGAGCAGTACTTC. Residues: CASSPILYEQYF.

The genes are TRBV10-3 and TRBJ2-7, with D perhaps assigned TRBD1 or TRBD2 (5 bases each). Trimming left V 4 bases short and J 5 bases short, with 9 bases between. The CDR3 contains 12 residues. In germline, CDR1 is ENHRY, CDR2 SYGVKD. In DNA, the CDR3 is TGTGCCATCAGTGGTCAGGGAGACGAGCAGTACTTC. Translating it yields CAISGQGDEQYF.

This clonotype came up a few times. A much bigger clone sits one base away, suggesting this may be a read error. V is TRBV20-1 and J is TRBJ2-7; 10 nucleotides match TRBD2. CDR1 DFQATT and CDR2 SNEGSKA come from the germline V gene (reference sequence). There are 13 residues in the CDR3. The CDR3 region has the DNA TGCAGTGCTACTAGCGGGAGCTCCTACGAGCAGTCCTTC. It translates to CSATSGSSYEQSF.

The chain recombines TRBV29-1 with TRBJ2-7; 8 nucleotides match TRBD2. CDR3 size: 13 residues. Germline CDR1 and CDR2: SQVTM and ANQGSEA. V shed 2 bases, J shed 4 bases, and the junction held 4 bases outside the gene matches. CDR3 in DNA: TGCAGCGTTGAAACGGAGCGGGAGTACGAGCAGTACTTC. This sequence encodes CSVETEREYEQYF.

This chain connects TRBV9 to TRBJ2-7; D might be TRBD2 (6 bases). The end of the DNA fits TRBJ2-1 better, so the J call may be wrong. This CDR3 has 16 residues. CDR1 is SGDLS, CDR2 YYNGEE, per germline. DNA of the CDR3: TGTGCCAGCAGCGTAGACATGGGAGGCCATCTCGATGAGCAGTTCTTC. Encoded protein: CASSVDMGGHLDEQFF.

CDR3 nucleotide sequence: TGCGCCAGCAGCACCGGACAAGAAGCCTATGGCTACACCTTC. This codes for CASSTGQEAYGYTF. This rearrangement joins TRBV5-1 to TRBJ1-2, with TRBD1 as a possible D gene (5 bases). This CDR3 is built from 14 residues. The germline gives CDR1 SGHRS, CDR2 YFSETQ. The V and J ends lost 4 bases and 4 bases respectively, with 14 bases between them.

A few counts support this clonotype. The CDR3 DNA is TGCAGTGCTATGGTTCTAGCGGACTCCTACGAGCAGTACTTC. Its protein is CSAMVLADSYEQYF. This chain joins TRBV20-1 and TRBJ2-7, with 7 bases lining up with TRBD2. With 4 bases clipped from V and 0 bases from J, the junction kept 6 bases outside the gene matches. The germline CDR1 and CDR2 sequences are DFQATT and SNEGSKA (reference sequence). The CDR3 covers 14 residues.

Only one count was recorded for this clonotype. The rearrangement links TRBV10-2 to TRBJ1-5; weak D call: TRBD1 (6 bases). Looked up from germline, CDR1 is WSHSY and CDR2 is SAAADI. The V end lost 0 bases, the J end lost 10 bases, and 10 bases lay between the germline ends. The CDR3 has 13 residues. CDR3 amino acids: CASSESATGPQHF. CDR3 nucleotides: TGCGCCAGCAGTGAGTCGGCGACAGGCCCCCAGCATTTT.

The chain combines TRBV11-1 with TRBJ2-1, with 10 bases matching TRBD1. Germline CDR1 reads SGHAT; CDR2 reads FQDESV (reference sequence). The CDR3 loop spans 19 amino acids. The V gene end was trimmed by 6 bases and the J gene end by 0 bases; junction bases not matched to a gene: 14. CDR3 protein: CASSYPGQGYGSSYNEQFF. The CDR3 nucleotides read TGTGCCAGCAGTTACCCGGGACAGGGGTATGGAAGCTCCTACAATGAGCAGTTCTTC.

This clonotype came up a few times. Germline and junction disagree at one end, which may indicate a read error. This sequence joins TRBV6-1 and TRBJ2-7, with D unclear. Germline V gene data show CDR1 as MNHNS and CDR2 as SASEGT. The length of the CDR3 is 12 residues. CDR3 sequence reads: CASSDFQLGAFF. The CDR3 region has the DNA TGTGCCAGCAGTGACTTCCAATTGGGCGCTTTTTTC.

The chain joins TRBV29-1 to TRBJ2-7, with 9 positions matching TRBD2. Judging by the DNA end, TRBJ2-1 fits better; the J call may be wrong. CDR1 is SQVTM and CDR2 is ANQGSEA in the germline V gene. The CDR3 sequence is 15 residues long. The CDR3 here is CSGGIAGGPGNEQFF. In nucleotides, the CDR3 is TGCAGCGGAGGGATTGCGGGAGGGCCTGGCAATGAGCAGTTCTTC.

The J gene is TRBJ2-3, the V gene TRBV7-9; 9 positions match TRBD2. Looked up from germline, CDR1 is SEHNR and CDR2 is FQNEAQ (reference sequence). CDR3 length: 17 amino acids. Trimming took 2 bases from V and 4 from J; bases not matched to a gene: 10. The CDR3 sequence is CASSLSGLAGTADTQYF. The CDR3 DNA sequence: TGTGCCAGCAGCTTATCGGGGCTAGCGGGGACGGCAGATACGCAGTATTTT.

This clonotype occurred a few times. This chain joins TRBV9 and TRBJ2-7; TRBD2 matches at 7 bases. CDR3 size: 15 residues. Trimming removed 4 bases from V and 4 bases from J; junction bases left unmatched: 11. From germline, CDR1 is SGDLS and CDR2 YYNGEE. This CDR3 is CASSPPGGSLYEQYF. Here the CDR3 DNA reads TGTGCCAGCAGCCCCCCCGGCGGGAGTTTGTACGAGCAGTACTTC.

To note about this clonotype: The conserved phenylalanine or tryptophan normally closing the CDR3 is absent here, so this likely arose from a read error. The chain couples TRBV4-2 to TRBJ1-2; D unresolved. CDR1 and CDR2 (germline): LGHNA, YNFKEQ. The CDR3 is 13 amino acids. V gave up 0 bases and J gave up 4 bases, with 6 bases separating them. This CDR3 is CASSQETGYGYTL. The CDR3 DNA reads as TGTGCCAGCAGCCAAGAGACTGGCTATGGCTACACCCTC.

The V call is TRBV5-6, the J call TRBJ1-2; tentatively, D is TRBD1 (5 bases). Germline V CDR1 and CDR2: SGHDT, YYEEEE. Between the trimmed V and J ends, which lost 1 base and 4 bases, there was a span of 11 bases. The CDR3 has 14 amino acids. The CDR3, as DNA: TGTGCCAGCAGCTTGTACGGGGGGAGCTATGGCTACACCTTC. Protein sequence: CASSLYGGSYGYTF.

This clonotype came up a few times. The J gene is TRBJ2-2, the V gene TRBV27; 7 bases are shared with TRBD2. This CDR3 has 14 amino acids. The V and J ends lost 8 bases and 4 bases, in that order; junction bases with no gene match: 7. Germline V gives CDR1 MNHEY, CDR2 SMNVEV (reference sequence). CDR3 sequence (DNA): TGTGCCAGCGGGGGAGGGATGTTCACCGGGGAGCTGTTTTTT. Residues: CASGGGMFTGELFF.

This chain connects TRBV4-3 to TRBJ2-7; 7 bases align to TRBD1. The CDR3 contains 13 residues. Germline-derived CDR1 and CDR2 are LGHNA and YSLEER. V trimming: 5 bases; J trimming: 7 bases; junction bases outside the gene matches: 8. CDR3 DNA sequence: TGCGCCAGCAGCGTGACAGGGATGAGGGAGCAGTACTTC. Protein product: CASSVTGMREQYF.

This chain joins TRBV5-5 and TRBJ2-5; the match to TRBD2 covers 7 bases. The CDR3 covers 17 residues. After removal of 4 bases from V and 11 bases from J, the junction contained 23 bases not matched to a gene. Germline V gene lookup returns CDR1 SGHKS and CDR2 YYEKEE (reference sequence). The CDR3 spells CASSPRAFLAEVEEQYF. The CDR3 bases are TGTGCCAGCAGCCCCCGGGCCTTCCTAGCGGAGGTTGAAGAGCAGTACTTC.

This clonotype has a handful of counts. V and J are TRBV18 and TRBJ2-4; D uncertain. Germline assignment: CDR1 KGHSH and CDR2 LQKENI. Trimming pared 1 base from V and 0 bases from J, leaving 7 bases between. The CDR3 runs to 15 residues. CDR3 region: CASSPLQVAKNIQYF. The CDR3, as DNA: TGTGCCAGCTCACCACTGCAGGTAGCCAAAAACATTCAGTACTTC.

In its sample, this clonotype was seen a few times. V is TRBV7-2 and J is TRBJ1-2; D uncertain. This CDR3 is 13 amino acids long. Trimming pared 2 bases from V and 0 bases from J, leaving 4 bases between. CDR1 is SGHTA, CDR2 FQGNSA, per germline. The CDR3 here is CASSLYANYGYTF. CDR3 bases: TGTGCCAGCAGCTTATATGCTAACTATGGCTACACCTTC.

This clonotype was found many times. The genes are TRBV12-3 or TRBV12-4 and TRBJ2-4, with 12 bases identical to TRBD2. The CDR3 consists of 19 residues. V lost 6 bases to trimming and J lost 0 bases; unmatched junction nucleotides: 12. CDR3 sequence: CASSGTSGRTFIAKNIQYF. The DNA of the CDR3 is TGTGCCAGCAGCGGGACTAGCGGGCGAACATTTATAGCCAAAAACATTCAGTACTTC.

The gene calls are TRBV12-3 or TRBV12-4 and TRBJ2-2, with 7 bases lining up with TRBD2. Unmatched junction bases numbered 5, after V lost 8 bases and J lost 5 bases. This CDR3 has 13 amino acids. Here the CDR3 reads CASVTGGTGELFF. The CDR3 nucleotides are TGTGCCAGCGTTACGGGGGGAACCGGGGAGCTGTTTTTT.

This clonotype was counted only a few times. The chain employs TRBV5-1 and TRBJ2-5; D perhaps matches TRBD2 (6 bases). The DNA end is a closer match to TRBJ2-7, so the J assignment may be wrong. Germline V gives CDR1 SGHRS, CDR2 YFSETQ. The CDR3 contains 15 residues. CDR3 in amino acids: CASSPAASVSYEQYF. The CDR3 coding sequence is TGCGCCAGCAGCCCGGCGGCTAGCGTCTCCTACGAGCAGTACTTC.

In this sample, this clonotype turned up a few times. V is TRBV20-1 and J is TRBJ1-6; tentative D call: TRBD1 (5 bases). This CDR3 region has 15 residues. Trimming removed 3 bases at V and 7 bases at J, with 16 bases between. Germline loops: CDR1 DFQATT, CDR2 SNEGSKA (reference sequence). CDR3 sequence (DNA): TGCAGTGCTAGTTCCCGGGACGGAGGGAATTCACCCCTCCACTTT. Translating gives CSASSRDGGNSPLHF.

This clonotype was found a few times. The chain carries TRBV5-1 and TRBJ2-5; TRBD2 matches 9 bases. The end of the DNA is better explained by TRBJ2-1, so the J call may be wrong. This CDR3 comprises 16 residues. Germline CDR1 is SGHRS and CDR2 is YFSETQ. Here the CDR3 reads CASSLAVTSGHNEQFF. CDR3 coding DNA: TGCGCCAGCAGCTTGGCCGTGACTAGCGGCCACAATGAGCAGTTCTTC.

The chain links TRBV20-1 to TRBJ2-1, with 7 positions matching TRBD2. The CDR3 has 15 residues. V was clipped by 1 base and J by 0 bases; unmatched bases: 3. The germline CDR1 and CDR2 sequences are DFQATT and SNEGSKA (reference sequence). For the CDR3, the DNA is TGCAGTGCTAGAGGGGGGAGGGACTCCTACAATGAGCAGTTCTTC. It codes for CSARGGRDSYNEQFF.